The 23 T cell receptor beta chains reported below all come from one sample, sequenced in a study of cytomegalovirus exposure and HLA in healthy donors. 60 Vbeta and 13 Jbeta primers were used in PCR. Here immunoSEQ multiplex PCR was the method, and the copy in TCRdb shows in-frame clones only, minus some. Among around 180,000 clones listed, approximately 84% were seen once. The source material was PBMCs. The receptor set was obtained from a girl less than two years old in good health and CMV-seronegative.

As regards this clone: Other nucleotide sequences in the sample specify the same CDR3. The CDR3 protein is CASTRAASYGYTF. The CDR3, as DNA: TGTGCCAGCACTCGCGCGGCGAGCTACGGCTACACCTTC. The chain recombines TRBV6-5 with TRBJ1-2; D is undetermined. V dropped 7 bases and J dropped 8 bases, with 17 bases sitting between them. CDR1 is MNHEY, CDR2 SVGAGI, per germline. The CDR3 contains 13 residues.

The chain links TRBV11-2 to TRBJ1-6; a weak D match, TRBD1 (6 bases). CDR3 size: 17 residues. V dropped 4 bases and J dropped 2 bases, with 15 bases sitting between them. Germline CDR1 SGHAT, CDR2 FQNNGV. The CDR3 DNA reads TGTGCCAGCAGCTCAGCGGTACAGGGAGCCTATAATTCACCCCTCCACTTT. This encodes CASSSAVQGAYNSPLHF.

This chain joins TRBV19 and TRBJ1-5, with D possibly being TRBD1 (5 bases). The germline CDR1 and CDR2 sequences are LNHDA and SQIVND (reference sequence). Deletions cut 6 bases from V and 0 bases from J, with 12 bases between. The CDR3 is 15 residues long. The CDR3 here is CASSETGDSNQPQHF. The CDR3 DNA sequence: TGTGCCAGTAGCGAAACAGGAGATAGCAATCAGCCCCAGCATTTT. The full variable domain, completed using reference TRBV19 and TRBJ1-5, is DGGITQSPKYLFRKEGQNVTLSCEQNLNHDAMYWYRQDPGQGLRLIYYSQIVNDFQKGDIAEGYSVSREKKESFPLTVTSAQKNPTAFYLCASSETGDSNQPQHFGDGTRLSIL.

The rearrangement uses TRBV30 and TRBJ1-5; D possibly corresponds to TRBD1 (5 bases). The CDR3 totals 15 residues. CDR1 is GTSNPN and CDR2 is SVGIG in the germline V gene (reference sequence). Trimming cost V 2 bases and J 2 bases, with 13 bases left between them. CDR3: CAWSRSGTGNQPQHF. In DNA form, the CDR3 reads TGTGCCTGGAGTCGATCAGGGACTGGCAATCAGCCCCAGCATTTT.

The chain has TRBV7-3 and TRBJ2-1, with D possibly matching TRBD2 (5 bases). The CDR3 has 15 amino acids. The germline V gene has CDR1 SGHTA and CDR2 FQGTGA. With 2 bases removed from V and 0 bases from J, the gap between germline ends came to 8 bases. CDR3 loop: CASSLAAGSYNEQFF. The CDR3 nucleotides are TGTGCCAGCAGCTTAGCCGCGGGCTCCTACAATGAGCAGTTCTTC.

The chain employs TRBV19 and TRBJ2-5, with 8 bases matching TRBD1. Germline lookup yields CDR1 LNHDA and CDR2 SQIVND (reference sequence). After removal of 5 bases from V and 4 bases from J, the junction contained 6 bases not matched to a gene. The length of the CDR3 is 14 residues. The CDR3: CASSVGTGGETQYF. CDR3 bases: TGTGCCAGTAGTGTAGGAACAGGGGGAGAGACCCAGTACTTC.

In this sample, this clone turned up a few times. The rearrangement joins TRBV9 to TRBJ1-3, with D perhaps TRBD1 (6 bases). The V and J ends lost 6 bases and 0 bases respectively, with 10 bases between them. The CDR3 is 14 residues long. The V gene's germline CDR1 is SGDLS and CDR2 YYNGEE. Here the CDR3 reads CASNGGFSGNTIYF. The DNA of the CDR3 is TGTGCCAGCAATGGGGGCTTCTCTGGAAACACCATATATTTT.

The chain combines TRBV4-2 with TRBJ2-6; the match to TRBD1 covers 9 bases. The CDR3 loop spans 18 amino acids. J lost 2 bases, V lost 4 bases, and 9 bases had no gene match. The V gene's germline CDR1 is LGHNA and CDR2 YNFKEQ. CDR3 sequence reads: CASSLGTGGVPGANVLTF. The CDR3 coding sequence is TGTGCCAGCAGCCTTGGAACAGGGGGCGTCCCTGGGGCCAACGTCCTGACTTTC.

The rearrangement joins TRBV6-1 to TRBJ2-5; D perhaps matches TRBD2 (6 bases). The J call may be mistaken, given a closer DNA end match to TRBJ2-7. This CDR3 spans 14 amino acids. Germline V CDR1 and CDR2: MNHNS, SASEGT. CDR3 amino acids: CASRSGVHSYEQYF. The CDR3, as DNA: TGTGCCAGCAGGTCGGGAGTCCACTCCTACGAGCAGTACTTC.

This rearrangement joins TRBV6-1 to TRBJ2-1; TRBD1 agrees at 7 bases. The J segment lost 6 bases and the V segment lost 1 base, leaving 9 bases of the junction unmatched. This CDR3 region has 16 residues. The germline V gene encodes CDR1 MNHNS and CDR2 SASEGT. CDR3 DNA sequence: TGTGCCAGCAGTGAAGGGTATACAGGGGTGGTCAATGAGCAGTTCTTC. As protein: CASSEGYTGVVNEQFF.

This clone was seen just once. The rearrangement joins TRBV7-9 to TRBJ1-6, with D maybe TRBD1 (6 bases). V lost 6 bases to trimming and J lost 8 bases, with 14 bases between them. CDR1 SEHNR and CDR2 FQNEAQ come from the germline V gene (reference sequence). The CDR3 loop spans 14 amino acids. The CDR3 DNA reads TGTGCCAGCAGTCAGACAGGTCACTATTCACCCCTCCACTTT. This sequence encodes CASSQTGHYSPLHF.

The chain joins TRBV5-4 to TRBJ2-1; possible D gene TRBD2, 6 bases. The V and J ends lost 4 bases and 7 bases respectively, with 9 bases between them. This CDR3 is 12 amino acids long. Germline CDR1 and CDR2: SGHNT and YYREEE (reference sequence). CDR3 loop: CASSGLLNEQFF. CDR3 nucleotide sequence: TGTGCCAGCAGCGGACTACTAAATGAGCAGTTCTTC. The full variable domain, in which reference TRBV5-4 and TRBJ2-1 provide the parts outside the CDR3, is ETGVTQSPTHLIKTRGQQVTLRCSSQSGHNTVSWYQQALGQGPQFIFQYYREEENGRGNFPPRFSGLQFPNYSSELNVNALELDDSALYLCASSGLLNEQFFGPGTRLTVL.

J is TRBJ2-7 and V is TRBV6-5, with 11 nucleotides matching TRBD2. CDR1 is MNHEY and CDR2 is SVGAGI in the germline V gene. The trim removed 2 bases at V and 3 bases at J, leaving 6 bases unmatched. This CDR3 comprises 16 residues. The CDR3 DNA reads TGTGCCAGCAGTTACCTGTCTAGCGGGAGGATCTACGAGCAGTACTTC. Protein sequence: CASSYLSSGRIYEQYF.

The V call is TRBV6-5, the J call TRBJ2-1; 8 nucleotides line up with TRBD2. The ends lost 8 bases at V and 8 bases at J; junction bases unmatched: 5. CDR1 is MNHEY, CDR2 SVGAGI, per germline. This CDR3 has 12 amino acids. The CDR3: CASGRGAYEQFF. CDR3 coding DNA: TGTGCCAGCGGGCGGGGGGCCTATGAGCAGTTCTTC.

About this clone itself: This specimen includes other DNA sequences encoding the same CDR3. The V gene is TRBV7-2, the J gene TRBJ2-1; possible D gene TRBD1, 5 bases. The V end lost 5 bases, the J end lost 4 bases, and 15 bases lay between the germline ends. This CDR3 is built from 15 residues. Germline lookup yields CDR1 SGHTA and CDR2 FQGNSA. The CDR3 here is CASSQRRQSYNEQFF. The CDR3 DNA follows: TGTGCCAGCAGCCAACGAAGACAGTCGTACAATGAGCAGTTCTTC.

The rearrangement uses TRBV30 and TRBJ1-4, with D possibly being TRBD1 (6 bases). Trimming left V 2 bases short and J 3 bases short, with 7 bases between. The V gene's germline CDR1 is GTSNPN and CDR2 SVGIG (reference sequence). The CDR3 sequence is 13 residues long. The CDR3 reads CAWSPGANEKLFF. CDR3 coding DNA: TGTGCCTGGAGTCCAGGGGCTAATGAAAAACTGTTTTTT.

This chain connects TRBV7-9 to TRBJ2-5, with 8 nucleotides matching TRBD1. The DNA end is more similar to TRBJ2-7, so the J call may be wrong. Germline CDR1 SEHNR, CDR2 FQNEAQ (reference sequence). CDR3 length: 16 amino acids. The CDR3: CASSHGQGGITYEQYF. CDR3 DNA: TGTGCCAGCAGCCACGGACAGGGTGGTATTACCTACGAGCAGTACTTC.

The genes are TRBV5-1 and TRBJ2-7, with 9 positions matching TRBD1. There are 14 residues in the CDR3. The trim removed 4 bases at V and 1 base at J, leaving 3 bases unmatched. Germline V CDR1 and CDR2: SGHRS, YFSETQ. The CDR3 DNA is TGCGCCAGCAGCCCGGGACAGGGATCCTACGAGCAGTACTTC. Encoded protein: CASSPGQGSYEQYF. The full variable domain, completed using reference TRBV5-1 and TRBJ2-7, is KAGVTQTPRYLIKTRGQQVTLSCSPISGHRSVSWYQQTPGQGLQFLFEYFSETQRNKGNFPGRFSGRQFSNSRSEMNVSTLELGDSALYLCASSPGQGSYEQYFGPGTRLTVT.

The chain combines TRBV10-3 with TRBJ2-2, with TRBD1 identical over 7 bases. Germline-derived CDR1 and CDR2 are ENHRY and SYGVKD. This CDR3 has 16 amino acids. Germline trimming cut 6 bases from V and 3 bases from J; bases unmatched to any gene: 10. The CDR3 DNA is TGTGCCATCAGCTTACAAGGGGGCCCGGACACCGGGGAGCTGTTTTTT. Its protein is CAISLQGGPDTGELFF.

On this clone: The junction departs from germline at one end; a sequencing error may be responsible. This rearrangement joins TRBV7-9 to TRBJ2-7; 9 nucleotides agree with TRBD2. The CDR3 sequence is 16 residues long. Germline lookup yields CDR1 SEHNR and CDR2 FQNEAQ (reference sequence). DNA of the CDR3: TGTTCCAGCAGCTTAGTTCCTAGCGGGAACTCCTACGAGCAGTACTTC. This codes for CSSSLVPSGNSYEQYF.

The chain is built from TRBV7-2 and TRBJ1-1; D may be TRBD1 (5 bases). This CDR3 contains 14 residues. Germline V lookup: CDR1 SGHTA, CDR2 FQGNSA. V lost 3 bases and J 1 base, leaving 9 bases between the germline ends. The CDR3 region is CASSFGGKNTEAFF. The CDR3 bases are TGTGCCAGCAGCTTCGGGGGGAAGAACACTGAAGCTTTCTTT.

This rearrangement joins TRBV5-1 to TRBJ2-3, with 10 bases lining up with TRBD2. After removal of 0 bases from V and 7 bases from J, the junction contained 8 bases not matched to a gene. The V gene's germline CDR1 is SGHRS and CDR2 YFSETQ. The length of the CDR3 is 16 residues. The chain's CDR3 is CASSLAGTSAGHTQYF. The CDR3 coding sequence is TGCGCCAGCAGCTTGGCGGGGACTAGCGCGGGTCATACGCAGTATTTT.

The CDR3 DNA reads as TGTGCCAGCAGTGGACTAAGGGAGAGTGAGCAGTTCTTC. Amino acids: CASSGLRESEQFF. The rearrangement links TRBV6-1 to TRBJ2-1, with a tentative D call TRBD2 (5 bases). V shed 4 bases and J shed 9 bases, with 13 bases lying between them. The CDR3 sequence is 13 residues long. Germline CDR1 MNHNS, CDR2 SASEGT.